This entry features one T cell receptor (beta chain) sequence. Its cognate antigen has yet to be identified. No quality values exist for individual bases; no much larger clone is one base distant. V loses 3 bases of germline sequence and J loses 0 bases, and the interval between the two ends is 10 bases. CDR1 MNHEY and CDR2 SVGAGI were looked up in the germline V gene. The CDR3, cysteine through phenylalanine, is 15 amino acids long. Only the CDR3 DNA is retained, 45 bases long and in frame from the first base. Participants in the prospective study were aged about 18 to 100 years, lived in 20 to 30 United States geographic areas, and enrolled through a virtual design. In the prospective study, participants were assigned to cohorts based on the clinical history participants reported in a screening survey and a study questionnaire. ImmuneRACE Cohort 3 recovered participants were defined by two consecutive negative NP/OP PCR tests, healthcare professional clearance, or symptom resolution. Mobile phlebotomists in the prospective study collected whole blood, serum and a nasopharyngeal or oropharyngeal swab from every participant. Over an approximately 2-month period, participants in the prospective study had the option of providing additional blood draws and questionnaires. Before DNA extraction, blood samples from the prospective study were shipped at room temperature or frozen.

These data originate in a study of blood T cell repertoires in COVID-19 (TCRdb year 2020). The study in broad terms: Samples covering the acute and convalescent phases of COVID-19 were provided by collaborators in the United States, Italy and Spain. The material from the prospective study consisted of cDNA or gDNA derived from T cells, B-cell-depleted T cells, or PBMCs. Deeply sampled blood TCRbeta repertoires from subjects exposed to, actively infected with, or recovered from COVID-19 were included in the dataset. The repertoires were made available in a free public database intended to serve as a resource for research on the immune response to SARS-CoV-2. Samples came from the ongoing ImmuneRACE study (first 160 participants) plus 1,254 subjects from 6 global collaborators. Sample metadata almost always included a de-identified subject ID, COVID-19 status, age in years and sex. Where available, HLA class I and class II types were taken from metadata supplied by the sample provider and were not determined by assay-based typing.

Overall study outcomes, separate from this receptor: Clinical and demographic metadata were provided uncurated, with the amount varying by source and participant.

TCRbeta CDR3 regions were amplified from genomic DNA by means of the immunoSEQ Assay, a bias-controlled multiplex PCR. The study's processing was this. The number of nucleated cells in each sample was estimated by amplification of reference gene primers within the assay. To quantify the absolute abundance of each unique TCRbeta CDR3 rearrangement, sequence reads were collapsed and filtered. For each sample, productive Simpson clonality was calculated as the square root of Simpson's diversity index over productive rearrangements. The clones in this table, taken by TCRdb from immuneACCESS, are in-frame only. Not every clone is retained; where verified, under half of the shortfall comes from an unresolved V gene, and the cause of the rest is unknown. That table supplies the V and J calls and clone size; D and trimming were determined from the DNA. In all, the sample holds a few hundred thousand clones, and 88% of those were seen once. More than 5% of the sample rests with the top ten.

Sequencing input: PBMCs or T cells enriched from blood (not recorded which). This TCR was recovered from a man in his thirties or forties who had recovered from COVID-19. The chain links TRBV6-5 with TRBJ2-3; TRBD2 could be the D gene, as 6 bases match. The CDR3 amino acid sequence is: CASSYGGASTDTQYF. At the DNA level, the sequence is TGTGCCAGCAGTTATGGCGGGGCTAGCACAGATACGCAGTATTTT.